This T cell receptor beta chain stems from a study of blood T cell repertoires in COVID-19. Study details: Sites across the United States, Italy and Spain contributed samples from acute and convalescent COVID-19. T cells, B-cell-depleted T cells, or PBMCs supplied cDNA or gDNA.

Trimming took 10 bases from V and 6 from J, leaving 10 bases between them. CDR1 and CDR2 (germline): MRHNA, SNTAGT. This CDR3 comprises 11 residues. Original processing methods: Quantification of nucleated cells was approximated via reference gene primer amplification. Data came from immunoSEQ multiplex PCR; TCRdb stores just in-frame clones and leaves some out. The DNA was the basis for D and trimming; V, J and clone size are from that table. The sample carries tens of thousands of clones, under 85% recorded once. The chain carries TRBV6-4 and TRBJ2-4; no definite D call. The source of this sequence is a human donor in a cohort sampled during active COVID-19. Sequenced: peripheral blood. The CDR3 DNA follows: TGTGCCACCAGGCTACTAAACATTCAGTACTTC. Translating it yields CATRLLNIQYF.